This T cell receptor beta chain was captured in a study of blood T cell repertoires in COVID-19. About the study: The United States, Italy and Spain provided the acute and convalescent COVID-19 samples.

This clone was seen ten or more times. CDR3 length: 14 residues. CDR1 is SGHTA, CDR2 FQGNSA, per germline. V shed 1 base and J shed 4 bases, with 11 bases lying between them. Generated by immunoSEQ multiplex PCR, the TCRdb table keeps only in-frame clones and is missing some. In the table there are more than 50,000 clones, roughly 74% of which are singletons. The chain links TRBV7-2 to TRBJ2-7, with D possibly matching TRBD2 (6 bases). This clonotype was obtained from a woman of 80 years or more with acute or convalescent COVID-19. Specimen: peripheral blood. The CDR3 DNA is TGTGCCAGCAGCTTAGGCCCCGGGAGTTACGAGCAGTACTTC. Its protein product is CASSLGPGSYEQYF.